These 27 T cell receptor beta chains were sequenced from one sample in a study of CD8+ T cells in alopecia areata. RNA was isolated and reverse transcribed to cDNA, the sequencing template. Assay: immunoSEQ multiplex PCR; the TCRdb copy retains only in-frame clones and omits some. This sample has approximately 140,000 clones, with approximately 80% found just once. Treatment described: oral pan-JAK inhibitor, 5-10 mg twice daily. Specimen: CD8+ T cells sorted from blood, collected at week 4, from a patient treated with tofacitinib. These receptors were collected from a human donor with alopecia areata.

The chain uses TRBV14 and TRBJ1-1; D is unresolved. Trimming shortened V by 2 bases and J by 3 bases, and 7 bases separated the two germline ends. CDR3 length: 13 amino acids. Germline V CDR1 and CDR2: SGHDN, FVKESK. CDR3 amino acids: CASSQFLYTEAFF. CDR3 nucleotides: TGTGCCAGCAGCCAATTCCTTTACACTGAAGCTTTCTTT.

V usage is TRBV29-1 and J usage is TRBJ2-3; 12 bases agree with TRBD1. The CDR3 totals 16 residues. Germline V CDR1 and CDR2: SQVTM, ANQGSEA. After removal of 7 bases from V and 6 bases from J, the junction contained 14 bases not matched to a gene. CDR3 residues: CSAGDRGLVLVDTQYF. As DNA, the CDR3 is TGCAGCGCTGGGGACAGGGGGCTTGTTTTGGTGGATACGCAGTATTTT.

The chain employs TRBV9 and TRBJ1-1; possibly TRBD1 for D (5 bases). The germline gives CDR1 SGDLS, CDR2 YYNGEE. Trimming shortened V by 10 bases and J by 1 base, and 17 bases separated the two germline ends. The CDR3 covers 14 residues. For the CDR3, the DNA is TGTGCCTGTTCTCAGGGCGGACCGAACACTGAAGCTTTCTTT. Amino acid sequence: CACSQGGPNTEAFF.

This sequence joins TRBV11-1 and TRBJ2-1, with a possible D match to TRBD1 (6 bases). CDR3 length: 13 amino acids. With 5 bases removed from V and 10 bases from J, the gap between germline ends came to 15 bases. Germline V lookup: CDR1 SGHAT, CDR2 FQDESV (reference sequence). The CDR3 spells CASSPITGNEQFF. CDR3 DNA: TGTGCCAGCAGCCCCATAACAGGGAACGAGCAGTTCTTC.

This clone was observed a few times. DNA for the CDR3: TGTGCCAGTAGGCTGGCACAGTATAGCAATCAGCCCCAGCATTTT. The encoded protein is CASRLAQYSNQPQHF. V usage is TRBV19 and J usage is TRBJ1-5, with D hard to call. Trimming shortened V by 6 bases and J by 0 bases, and 12 bases separated the two germline ends. This CDR3 contains 15 residues. Germline CDR1 is LNHDA and CDR2 is SQIVND (reference sequence).

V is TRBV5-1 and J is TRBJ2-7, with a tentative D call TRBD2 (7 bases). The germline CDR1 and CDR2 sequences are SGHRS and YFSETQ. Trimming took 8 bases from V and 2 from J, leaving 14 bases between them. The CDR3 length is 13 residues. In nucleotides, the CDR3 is TGCGCCAGTAGGGGGGGCCCAGCCTACGAGCAGTACTTC. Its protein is CASRGGPAYEQYF.

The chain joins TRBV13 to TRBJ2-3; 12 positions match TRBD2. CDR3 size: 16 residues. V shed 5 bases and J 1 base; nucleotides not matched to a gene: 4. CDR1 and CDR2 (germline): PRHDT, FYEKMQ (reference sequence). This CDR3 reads CASSDRTSGGTDTQYF. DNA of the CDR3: TGTGCCAGCAGCGATCGGACTAGCGGGGGCACAGATACGCAGTATTTT.

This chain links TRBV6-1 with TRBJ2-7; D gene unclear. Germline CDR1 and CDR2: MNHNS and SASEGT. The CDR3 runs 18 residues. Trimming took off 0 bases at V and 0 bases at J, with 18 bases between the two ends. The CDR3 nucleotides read TGTGCCAGCAGTGAAGCGCGCATAGGTCTGCTGACCTCCTACGAGCAGTACTTC. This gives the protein CASSEARIGLLTSYEQYF.

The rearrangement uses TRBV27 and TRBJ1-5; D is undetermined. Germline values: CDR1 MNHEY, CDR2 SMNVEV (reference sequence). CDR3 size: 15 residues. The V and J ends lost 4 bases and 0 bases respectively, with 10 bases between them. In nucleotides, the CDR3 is TGTGCCAGCAGTTCAATCTTCCTTAGCAATCAGCCCCAGCATTTT. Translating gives CASSSIFLSNQPQHF.

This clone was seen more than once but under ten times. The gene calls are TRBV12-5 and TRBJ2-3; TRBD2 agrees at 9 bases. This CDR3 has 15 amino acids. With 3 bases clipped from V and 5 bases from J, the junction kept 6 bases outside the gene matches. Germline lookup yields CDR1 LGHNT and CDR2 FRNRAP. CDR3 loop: CASGLGSGGQDTQYF. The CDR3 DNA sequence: TGTGCTAGTGGTTTAGGGAGCGGGGGGCAAGATACGCAGTATTTT.

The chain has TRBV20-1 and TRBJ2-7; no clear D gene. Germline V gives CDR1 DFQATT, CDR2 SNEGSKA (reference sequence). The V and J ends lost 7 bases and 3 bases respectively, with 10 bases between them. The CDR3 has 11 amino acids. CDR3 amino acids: CSVGWGYEQYF. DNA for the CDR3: TGCAGTGTTGGCTGGGGCTACGAGCAGTACTTC.

The CDR3 coding sequence is TGCGCCAGCGAAGATTCCGGGACAGGGAACACTGAAGCTTTCTTT. It encodes CASEDSGTGNTEAFF. V and J are TRBV5-1 and TRBJ1-1; 8 bases align to TRBD1. The CDR3 sequence is 15 residues long. CDR1 is SGHRS and CDR2 is YFSETQ in the germline V gene. Trimming at V came to 7 bases and at J to 1 base, leaving 9 bases not matched to a gene.

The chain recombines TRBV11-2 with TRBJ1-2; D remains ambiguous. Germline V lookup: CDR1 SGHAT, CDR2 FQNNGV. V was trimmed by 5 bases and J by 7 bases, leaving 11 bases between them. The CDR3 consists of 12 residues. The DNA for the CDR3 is TGTGCCAGCAGCACCAGCCCCCCTGGCTACACCTTC. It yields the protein CASSTSPPGYTF.

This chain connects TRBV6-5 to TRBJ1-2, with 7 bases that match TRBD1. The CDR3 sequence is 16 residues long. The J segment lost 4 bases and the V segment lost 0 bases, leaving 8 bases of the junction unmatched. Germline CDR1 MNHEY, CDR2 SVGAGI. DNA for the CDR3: TGTGCCAGCAGTTACTCGGCAGGGGGAACGGTCTATGGCTACACCTTC. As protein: CASSYSAGGTVYGYTF.

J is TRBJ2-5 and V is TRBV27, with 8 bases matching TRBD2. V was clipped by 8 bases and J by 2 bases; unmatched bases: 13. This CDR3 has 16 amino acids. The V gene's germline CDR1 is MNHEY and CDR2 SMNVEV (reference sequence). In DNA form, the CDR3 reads TGTGCCAGCTCGGAAGGCCGGGGGGGTTCTCAAGAGACCCAGTACTTC. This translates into CASSEGRGGSQETQYF.

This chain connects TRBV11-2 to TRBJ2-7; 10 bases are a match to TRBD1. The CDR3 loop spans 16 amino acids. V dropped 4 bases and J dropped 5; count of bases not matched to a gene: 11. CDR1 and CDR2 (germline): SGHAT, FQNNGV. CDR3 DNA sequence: TGTGCCAGCAGCTCCAATACCGGGACAGGGGACGACGAGCAGTACTTC. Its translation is CASSSNTGTGDDEQYF. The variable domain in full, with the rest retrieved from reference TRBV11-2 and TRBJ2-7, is EAGVAQSPRYKIIEKRQSVAFWCNPISGHATLYWYQQILGQGPKLLIQFQNNGVVDDSQLPKDRFSAERLKGVDSTLKIQPAKLEDSAVYLCASSSNTGTGDDEQYFGPGTRLTVT.

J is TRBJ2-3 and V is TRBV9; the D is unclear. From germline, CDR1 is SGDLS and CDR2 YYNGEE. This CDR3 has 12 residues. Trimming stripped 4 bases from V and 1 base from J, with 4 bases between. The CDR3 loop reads CASSSGTDTQYF. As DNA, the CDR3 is TGTGCCAGCAGCTCCGGCACAGATACGCAGTATTTT.

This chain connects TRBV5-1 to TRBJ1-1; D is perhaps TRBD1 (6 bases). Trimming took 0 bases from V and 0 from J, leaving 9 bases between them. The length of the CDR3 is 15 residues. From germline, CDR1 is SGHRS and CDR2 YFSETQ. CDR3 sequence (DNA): TGCGCCAGCAGCTTGGGAACAGGGATGAACACTGAAGCTTTCTTT. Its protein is CASSLGTGMNTEAFF. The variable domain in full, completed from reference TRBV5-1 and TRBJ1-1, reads KAGVTQTPRYLIKTRGQQVTLSCSPISGHRSVSWYQQTPGQGLQFLFEYFSETQRNKGNFPGRFSGRQFSNSRSEMNVSTLELGDSALYLCASSLGTGMNTEAFFGQGTRLTVV.

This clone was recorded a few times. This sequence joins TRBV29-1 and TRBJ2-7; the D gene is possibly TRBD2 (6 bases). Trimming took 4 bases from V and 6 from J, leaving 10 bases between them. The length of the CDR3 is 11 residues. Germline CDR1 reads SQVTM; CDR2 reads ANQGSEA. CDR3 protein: CSVATGGEQYF. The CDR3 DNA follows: TGCAGCGTTGCGACCGGGGGCGAGCAGTACTTC.

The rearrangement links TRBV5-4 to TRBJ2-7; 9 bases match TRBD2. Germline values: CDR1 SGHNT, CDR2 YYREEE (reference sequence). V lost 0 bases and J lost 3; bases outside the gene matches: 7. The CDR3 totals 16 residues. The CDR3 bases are TGTGCCAGCAGCTTGGTTTCGTTAGCGGGGGACTACGAGCAGTACTTC. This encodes CASSLVSLAGDYEQYF.

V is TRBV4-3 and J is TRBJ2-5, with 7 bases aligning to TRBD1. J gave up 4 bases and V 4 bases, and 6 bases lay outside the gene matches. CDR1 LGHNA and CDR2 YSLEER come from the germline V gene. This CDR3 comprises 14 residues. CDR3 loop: CASSLYSGGETQYF. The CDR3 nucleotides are TGCGCCAGCAGCCTCTACTCAGGGGGAGAGACCCAGTACTTC.

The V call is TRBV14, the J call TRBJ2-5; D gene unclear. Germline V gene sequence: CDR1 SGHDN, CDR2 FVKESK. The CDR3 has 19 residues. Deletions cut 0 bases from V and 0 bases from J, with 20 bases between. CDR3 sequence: CASSQERPGETIYQETQYF. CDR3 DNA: TGTGCCAGCAGCCAAGAACGGCCCGGCGAAACAATATACCAAGAGACCCAGTACTTC.

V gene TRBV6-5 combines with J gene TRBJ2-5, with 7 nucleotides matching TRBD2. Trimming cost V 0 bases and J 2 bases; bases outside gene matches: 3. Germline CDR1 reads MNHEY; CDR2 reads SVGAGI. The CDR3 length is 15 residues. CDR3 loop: CASSYSRGGQETQYF. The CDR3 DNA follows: TGTGCCAGCAGTTACTCGCGCGGGGGACAAGAGACCCAGTACTTC.

CDR3 nucleotides: TGTGCCAGCAGTTCTGGGACGGGGAATGAGCAGTTCTTC. This gives the protein CASSSGTGNEQFF. The chain recombines TRBV28 with TRBJ2-1; either TRBD1 or TRBD2 may supply D (5 bases each). The CDR3 consists of 13 residues. Trimming took off 4 bases at V and 7 bases at J, with 11 bases between the two ends. Germline V lookup: CDR1 MDHEN, CDR2 SYDVKM. The complete variable domain, with remaining parts taken from reference TRBV28 and TRBJ2-1, reads DVKVTQSSRYLVKRTGEKVFLECVQDMDHENMFWYRQDPGLGLRLIYFSYDVKMKEKGDIPEGYSVSREKKERFSLILESASTNQTSMYLCASSSGTGNEQFFGPGTRLTVL.

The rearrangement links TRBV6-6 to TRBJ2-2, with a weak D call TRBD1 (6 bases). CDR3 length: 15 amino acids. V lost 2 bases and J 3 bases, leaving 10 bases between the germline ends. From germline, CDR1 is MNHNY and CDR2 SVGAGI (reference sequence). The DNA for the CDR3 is TGTGCCAGCAGTTACGGGGGCCGGTACACCGGGGAGCTGTTTTTT. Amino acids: CASSYGGRYTGELFF.

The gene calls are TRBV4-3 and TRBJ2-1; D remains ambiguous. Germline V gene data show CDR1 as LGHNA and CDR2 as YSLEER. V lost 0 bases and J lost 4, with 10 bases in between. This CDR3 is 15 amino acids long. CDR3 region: CASSQEEHSYNEQFF. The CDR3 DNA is TGCGCCAGCAGCCAAGAAGAGCATTCTTACAATGAGCAGTTCTTC.

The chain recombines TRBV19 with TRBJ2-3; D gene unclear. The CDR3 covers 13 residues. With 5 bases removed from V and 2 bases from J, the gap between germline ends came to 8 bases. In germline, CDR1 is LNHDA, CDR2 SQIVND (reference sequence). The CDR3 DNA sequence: TGTGCCAGTAGTGGCCTAGTCACAGATACGCAGTATTTT. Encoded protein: CASSGLVTDTQYF.